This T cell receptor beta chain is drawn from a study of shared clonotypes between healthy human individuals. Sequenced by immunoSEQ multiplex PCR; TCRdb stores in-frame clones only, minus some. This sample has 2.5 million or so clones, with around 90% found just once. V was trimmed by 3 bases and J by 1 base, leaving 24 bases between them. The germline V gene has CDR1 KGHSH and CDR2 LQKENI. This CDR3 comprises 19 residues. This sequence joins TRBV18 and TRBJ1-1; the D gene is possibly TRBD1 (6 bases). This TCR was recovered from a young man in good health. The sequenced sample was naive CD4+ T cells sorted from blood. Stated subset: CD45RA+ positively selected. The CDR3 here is CASSPSTEFLQGGNTEAFF. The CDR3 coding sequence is TGTGCCAGCTCACCCTCGACAGAATTTTTACAGGGCGGGAACACTGAAGCTTTCTTT.